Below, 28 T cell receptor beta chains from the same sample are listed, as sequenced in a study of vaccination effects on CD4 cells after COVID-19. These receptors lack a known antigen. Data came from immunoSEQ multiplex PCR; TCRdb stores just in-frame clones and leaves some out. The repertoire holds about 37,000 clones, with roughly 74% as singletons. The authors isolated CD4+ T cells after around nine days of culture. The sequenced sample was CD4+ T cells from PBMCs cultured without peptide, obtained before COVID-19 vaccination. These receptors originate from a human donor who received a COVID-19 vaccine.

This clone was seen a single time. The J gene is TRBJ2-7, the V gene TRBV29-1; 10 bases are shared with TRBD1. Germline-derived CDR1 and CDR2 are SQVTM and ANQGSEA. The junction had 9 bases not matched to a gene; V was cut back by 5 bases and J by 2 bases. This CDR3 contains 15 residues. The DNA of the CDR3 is TGCAGCGTTCAAACCCGGGACAGGGGACCCTACGAGCAGTACTTC. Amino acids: CSVQTRDRGPYEQYF.

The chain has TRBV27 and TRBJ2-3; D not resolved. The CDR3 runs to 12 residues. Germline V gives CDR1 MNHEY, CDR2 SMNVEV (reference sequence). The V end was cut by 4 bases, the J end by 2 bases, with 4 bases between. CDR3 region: CASSSITDTQYF. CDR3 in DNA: TGTGCCAGCAGTTCAATCACAGATACGCAGTATTTT.

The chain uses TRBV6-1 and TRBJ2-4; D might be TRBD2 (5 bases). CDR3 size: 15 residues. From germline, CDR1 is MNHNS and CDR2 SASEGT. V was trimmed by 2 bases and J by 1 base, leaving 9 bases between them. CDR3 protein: CASSEQGGAKNIQYF. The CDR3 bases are TGTGCCAGCAGTGAACAAGGCGGGGCCAAAAACATTCAGTACTTC.

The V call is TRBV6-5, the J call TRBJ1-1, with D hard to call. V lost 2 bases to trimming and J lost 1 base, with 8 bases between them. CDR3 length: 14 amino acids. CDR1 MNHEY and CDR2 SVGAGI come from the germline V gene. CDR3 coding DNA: TGTGCCAGCAGTTACCTCCGGGGGAACACTGAAGCTTTCTTT. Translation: CASSYLRGNTEAFF.

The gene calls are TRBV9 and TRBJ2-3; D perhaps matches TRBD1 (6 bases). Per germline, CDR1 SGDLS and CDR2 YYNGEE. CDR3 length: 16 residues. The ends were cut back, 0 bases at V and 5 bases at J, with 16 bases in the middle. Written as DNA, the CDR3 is TGTGCCAGCAGCGTAGGAGGGGGAAGTTTTGGAGATACGCAGTATTTT. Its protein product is CASSVGGGSFGDTQYF.

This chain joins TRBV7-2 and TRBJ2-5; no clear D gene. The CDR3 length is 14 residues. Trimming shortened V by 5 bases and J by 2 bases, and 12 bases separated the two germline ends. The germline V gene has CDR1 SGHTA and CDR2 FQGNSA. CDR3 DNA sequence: TGTGCCAGCAGCGTGTTTGGTGGGCAAGAGACCCAGTACTTC. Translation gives CASSVFGGQETQYF. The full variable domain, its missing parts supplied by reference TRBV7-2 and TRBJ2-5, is GAGVSQSPSNKVTEKGKDVELRCDPISGHTALYWYRQSLGQGLEFLIYFQGNSAPDKSGLPSDRFSAERTGGSVSTLTIQRTQQEDSAVYLCASSVFGGQETQYFGPGTRLLVL.

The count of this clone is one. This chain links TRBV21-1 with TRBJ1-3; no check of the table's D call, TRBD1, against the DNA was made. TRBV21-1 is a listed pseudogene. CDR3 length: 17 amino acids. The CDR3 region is CASSKRYRGRPGNTIYF. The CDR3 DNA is TGTGCCAGCAGCAAACGGTACAGGGGGCGCCCTGGAAACACCATATATTTT.

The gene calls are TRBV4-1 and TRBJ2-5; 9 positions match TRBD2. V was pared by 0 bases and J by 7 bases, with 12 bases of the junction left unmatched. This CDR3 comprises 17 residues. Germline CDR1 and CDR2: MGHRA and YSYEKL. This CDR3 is CASSQDWTSARRGTQYF. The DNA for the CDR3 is TGCGCCAGCAGCCAAGATTGGACTAGCGCCCGCCGGGGGACCCAGTACTTC.

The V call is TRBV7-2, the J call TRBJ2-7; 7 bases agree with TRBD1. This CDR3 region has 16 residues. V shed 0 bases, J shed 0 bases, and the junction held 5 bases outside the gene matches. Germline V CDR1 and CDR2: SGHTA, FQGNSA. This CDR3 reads CASSLAATGSSYEQYF. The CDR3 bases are TGTGCCAGCAGCTTAGCGGCGACAGGGTCCTCCTACGAGCAGTACTTC.

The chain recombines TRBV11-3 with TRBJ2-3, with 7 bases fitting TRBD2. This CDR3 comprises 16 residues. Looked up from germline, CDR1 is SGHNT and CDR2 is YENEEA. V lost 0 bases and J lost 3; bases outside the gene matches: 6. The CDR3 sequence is CASSLEPVGRTDTQYF. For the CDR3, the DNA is TGTGCCAGCAGCTTAGAGCCGGTCGGGAGGACAGATACGCAGTATTTT.

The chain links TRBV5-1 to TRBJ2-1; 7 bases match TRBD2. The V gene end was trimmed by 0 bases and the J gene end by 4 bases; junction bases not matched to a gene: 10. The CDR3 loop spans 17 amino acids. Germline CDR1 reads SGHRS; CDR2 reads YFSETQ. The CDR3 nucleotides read TGCGCCAGCAGCTTGGCCCTGGTCCTAGCGGAATACAATGAGCAGTTCTTC. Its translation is CASSLALVLAEYNEQFF.

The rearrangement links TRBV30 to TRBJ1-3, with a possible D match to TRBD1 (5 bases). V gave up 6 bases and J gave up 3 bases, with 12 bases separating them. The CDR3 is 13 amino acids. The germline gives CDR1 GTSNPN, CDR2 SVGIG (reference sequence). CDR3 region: CACSLGGGNTIYF. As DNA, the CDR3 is TGTGCCTGCTCCCTCGGGGGTGGAAACACCATATATTTT.

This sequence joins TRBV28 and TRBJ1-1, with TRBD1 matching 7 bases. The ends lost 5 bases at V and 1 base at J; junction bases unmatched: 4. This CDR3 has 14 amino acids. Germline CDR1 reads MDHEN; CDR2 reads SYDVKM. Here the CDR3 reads CASSRQGRNTEAFF. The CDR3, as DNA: TGTGCCAGCAGTCGACAGGGAAGGAACACTGAAGCTTTCTTT.

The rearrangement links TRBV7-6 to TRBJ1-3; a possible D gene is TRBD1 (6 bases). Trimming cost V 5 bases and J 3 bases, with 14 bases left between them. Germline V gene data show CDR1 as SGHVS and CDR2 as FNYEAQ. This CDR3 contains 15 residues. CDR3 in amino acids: CASSNKNRDGNTIYF. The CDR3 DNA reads TGTGCCAGCAGCAACAAGAACAGGGATGGAAACACCATATATTTT.

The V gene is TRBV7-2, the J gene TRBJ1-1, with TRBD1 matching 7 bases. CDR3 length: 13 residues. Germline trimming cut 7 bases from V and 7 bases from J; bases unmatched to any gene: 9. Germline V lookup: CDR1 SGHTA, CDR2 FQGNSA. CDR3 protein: CASNRQGAGEAFF. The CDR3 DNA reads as TGTGCCAGCAATAGACAGGGCGCGGGTGAAGCTTTCTTT.

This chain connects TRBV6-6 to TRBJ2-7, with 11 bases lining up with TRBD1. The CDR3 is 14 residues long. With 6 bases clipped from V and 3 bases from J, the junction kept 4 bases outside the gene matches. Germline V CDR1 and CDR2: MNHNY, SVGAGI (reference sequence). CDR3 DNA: TGTGCCAGCAGCGGACAGGGGGCTGTCTACGAGCAGTACTTC. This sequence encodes CASSGQGAVYEQYF.

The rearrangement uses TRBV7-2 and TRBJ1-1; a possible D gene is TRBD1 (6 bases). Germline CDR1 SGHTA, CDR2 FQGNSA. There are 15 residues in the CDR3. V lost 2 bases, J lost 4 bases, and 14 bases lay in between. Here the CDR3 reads CASSLSQGLGTEAFF. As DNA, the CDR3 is TGTGCCAGCAGCTTATCTCAGGGGTTGGGCACTGAAGCTTTCTTT.

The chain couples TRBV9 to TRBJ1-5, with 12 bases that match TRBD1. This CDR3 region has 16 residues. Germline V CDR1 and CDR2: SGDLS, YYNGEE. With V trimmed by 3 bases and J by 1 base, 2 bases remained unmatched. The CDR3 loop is CASSEGQGASNQPQHF. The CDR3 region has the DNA TGTGCCAGCAGCGAGGGACAGGGGGCGAGCAATCAGCCCCAGCATTTT.

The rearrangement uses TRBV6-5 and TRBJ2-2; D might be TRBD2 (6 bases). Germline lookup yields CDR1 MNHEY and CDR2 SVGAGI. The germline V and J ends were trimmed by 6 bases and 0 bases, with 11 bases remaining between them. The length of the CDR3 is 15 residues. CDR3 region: CASREGLSNTGELFF. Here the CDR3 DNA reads TGTGCCAGCAGGGAGGGACTGTCGAACACCGGGGAGCTGTTTTTT.

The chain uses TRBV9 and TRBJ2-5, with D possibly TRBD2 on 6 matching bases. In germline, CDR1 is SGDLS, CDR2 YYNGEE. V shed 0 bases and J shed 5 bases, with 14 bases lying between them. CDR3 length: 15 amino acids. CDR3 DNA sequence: TGTGCCAGCAGCGTAGGGGCTAGTGGGAGGGAGACCCAGTACTTC. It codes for CASSVGASGRETQYF. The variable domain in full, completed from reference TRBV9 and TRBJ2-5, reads DSGVTQTPKHLITATGQRVTLRCSPRSGDLSVYWYQQSLDQGLQFLIQYYNGEERAKGNILERFSAQQFPDLHSELNLSSLELGDSALYFCASSVGASGRETQYFGPGTRLLVL.

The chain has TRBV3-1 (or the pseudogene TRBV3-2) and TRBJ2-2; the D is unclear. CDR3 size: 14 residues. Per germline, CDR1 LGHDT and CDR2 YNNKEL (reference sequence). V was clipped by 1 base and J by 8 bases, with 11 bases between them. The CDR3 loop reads CASSQGSGGGELFF. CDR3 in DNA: TGTGCCAGCAGCCAAGGGTCAGGCGGAGGGGAGCTGTTTTTT.

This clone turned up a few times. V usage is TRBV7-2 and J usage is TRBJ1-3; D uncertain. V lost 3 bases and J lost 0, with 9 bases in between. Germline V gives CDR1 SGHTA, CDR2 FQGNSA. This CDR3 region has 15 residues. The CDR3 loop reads CASSLEALSGNTIYF. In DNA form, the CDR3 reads TGTGCCAGCAGCTTGGAGGCCCTCTCTGGAAACACCATATATTTT.

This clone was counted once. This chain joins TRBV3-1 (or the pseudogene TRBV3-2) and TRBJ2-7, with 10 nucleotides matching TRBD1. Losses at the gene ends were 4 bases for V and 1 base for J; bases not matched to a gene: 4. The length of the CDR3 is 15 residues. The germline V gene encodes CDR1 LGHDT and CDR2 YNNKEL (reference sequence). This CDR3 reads CASSRGQGGSYEQYF. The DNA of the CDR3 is TGTGCCAGCAGCCGCGGACAGGGGGGTTCCTACGAGCAGTACTTC.

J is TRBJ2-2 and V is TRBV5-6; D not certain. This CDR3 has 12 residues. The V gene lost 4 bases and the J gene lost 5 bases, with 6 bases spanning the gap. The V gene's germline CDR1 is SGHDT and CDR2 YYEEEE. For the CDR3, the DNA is TGTGCCAGCAGCCTTTCAACCGGGGAGCTGTTTTTT. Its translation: CASSLSTGELFF.

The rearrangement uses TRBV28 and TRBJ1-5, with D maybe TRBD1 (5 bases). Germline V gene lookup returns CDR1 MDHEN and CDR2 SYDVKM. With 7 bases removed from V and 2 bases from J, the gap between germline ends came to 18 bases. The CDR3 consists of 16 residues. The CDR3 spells CASTPYAGRGNQPQHF. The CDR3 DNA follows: TGTGCCAGCACCCCTTATGCGGGGCGTGGCAATCAGCCCCAGCATTTT.

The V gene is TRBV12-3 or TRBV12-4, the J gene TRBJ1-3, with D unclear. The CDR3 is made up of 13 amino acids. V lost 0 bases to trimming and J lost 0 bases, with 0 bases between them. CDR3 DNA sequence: TGTGCCAGCAGTTTAGCCTCTGGAAACACCATATATTTT. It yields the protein CASSLASGNTIYF.

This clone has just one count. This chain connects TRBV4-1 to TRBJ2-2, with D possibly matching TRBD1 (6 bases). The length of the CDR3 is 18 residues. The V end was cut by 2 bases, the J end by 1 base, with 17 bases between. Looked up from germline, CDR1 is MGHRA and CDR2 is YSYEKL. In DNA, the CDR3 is TGCGCCAGCAGCCAAAGTCGCGACAGGTCTGAGAACACCGGGGAGCTGTTTTTT. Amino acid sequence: CASSQSRDRSENTGELFF.

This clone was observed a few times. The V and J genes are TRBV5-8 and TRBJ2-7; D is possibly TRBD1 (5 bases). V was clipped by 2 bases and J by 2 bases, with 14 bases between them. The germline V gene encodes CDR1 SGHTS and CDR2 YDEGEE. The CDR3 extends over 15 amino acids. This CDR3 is CASSLHRIQAYEQYF. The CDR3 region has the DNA TGTGCCAGCAGCTTACACCGGATACAGGCCTACGAGCAGTACTTC.